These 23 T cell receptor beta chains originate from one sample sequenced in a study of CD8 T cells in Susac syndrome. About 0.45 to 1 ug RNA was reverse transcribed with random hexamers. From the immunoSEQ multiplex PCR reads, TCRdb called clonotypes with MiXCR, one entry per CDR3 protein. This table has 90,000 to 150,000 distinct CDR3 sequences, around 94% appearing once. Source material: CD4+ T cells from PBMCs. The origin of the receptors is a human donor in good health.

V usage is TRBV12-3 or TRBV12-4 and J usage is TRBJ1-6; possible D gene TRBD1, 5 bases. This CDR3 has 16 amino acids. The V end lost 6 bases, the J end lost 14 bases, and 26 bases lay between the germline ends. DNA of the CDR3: TGTGCCAGCAGCAGAGGACCGACAGCCCAACCGGAGACCCTCCACTTT. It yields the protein CASSRGPTAQPETLHF.

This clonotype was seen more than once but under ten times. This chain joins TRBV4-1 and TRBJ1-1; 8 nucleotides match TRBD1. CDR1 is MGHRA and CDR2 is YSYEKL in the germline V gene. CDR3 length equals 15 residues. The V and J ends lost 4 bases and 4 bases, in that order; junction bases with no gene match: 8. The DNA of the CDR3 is TGCGCCAGCAGCCTCCAACAGGGGGGATCCACTGAAGCTTTCTTT. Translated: CASSLQQGGSTEAFF.

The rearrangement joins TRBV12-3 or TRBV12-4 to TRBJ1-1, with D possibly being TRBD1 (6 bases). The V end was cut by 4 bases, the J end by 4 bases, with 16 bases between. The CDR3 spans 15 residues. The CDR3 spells CASSYYVGRGTEAFF. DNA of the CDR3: TGTGCCAGCAGTTATTACGTTGGCAGGGGCACTGAAGCTTTCTTT.

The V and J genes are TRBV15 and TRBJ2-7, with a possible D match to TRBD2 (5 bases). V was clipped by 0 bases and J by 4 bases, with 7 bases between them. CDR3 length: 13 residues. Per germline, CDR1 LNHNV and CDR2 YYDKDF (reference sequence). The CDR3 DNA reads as TGTGCCACCAGCAGAGATCCGGGATACGAGCAGTACTTC. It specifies CATSRDPGYEQYF.

The CDR3 protein is CASSQQSSTDTQYF. As DNA, the CDR3 is TGTGCCAGCAGCCAACAGAGTTCCACAGATACGCAGTATTTT. The J gene is TRBJ2-3, the V gene TRBV16, with D unresolved. Germline CDR1 KGHSY, CDR2 FQNENV. CDR3 size: 14 residues. The V and J ends lost 2 bases and 2 bases respectively, with 8 bases between them.

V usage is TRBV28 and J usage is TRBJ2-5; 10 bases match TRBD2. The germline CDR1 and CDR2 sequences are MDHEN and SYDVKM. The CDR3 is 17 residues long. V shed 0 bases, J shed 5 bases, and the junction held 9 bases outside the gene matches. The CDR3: CASSLWKLAGDYETQYF. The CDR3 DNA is TGTGCCAGCAGTTTATGGAAGCTAGCGGGAGATTATGAGACCCAGTACTTC.

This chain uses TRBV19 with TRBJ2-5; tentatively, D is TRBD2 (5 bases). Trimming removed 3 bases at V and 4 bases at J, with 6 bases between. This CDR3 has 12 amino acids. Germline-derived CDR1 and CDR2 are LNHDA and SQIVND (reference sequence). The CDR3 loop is CASSMAGETQYF. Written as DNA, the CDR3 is TGTGCCAGTAGTATGGCGGGAGAGACCCAGTACTTC.

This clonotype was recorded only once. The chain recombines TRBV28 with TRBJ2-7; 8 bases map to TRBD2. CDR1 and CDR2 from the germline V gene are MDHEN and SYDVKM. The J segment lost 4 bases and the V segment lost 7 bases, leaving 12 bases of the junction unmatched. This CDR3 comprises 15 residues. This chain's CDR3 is CASKSGLAPWYEQYF. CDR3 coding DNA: TGTGCCAGCAAGAGTGGACTAGCTCCTTGGTACGAGCAGTACTTC.

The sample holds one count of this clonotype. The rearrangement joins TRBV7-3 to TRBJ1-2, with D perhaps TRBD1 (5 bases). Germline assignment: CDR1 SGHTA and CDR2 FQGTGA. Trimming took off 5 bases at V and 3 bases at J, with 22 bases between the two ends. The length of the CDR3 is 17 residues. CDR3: CASSPNYQANRYYGYTF. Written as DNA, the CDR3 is TGTGCCAGCAGCCCCAATTACCAGGCGAACAGGTACTATGGCTACACCTTC.

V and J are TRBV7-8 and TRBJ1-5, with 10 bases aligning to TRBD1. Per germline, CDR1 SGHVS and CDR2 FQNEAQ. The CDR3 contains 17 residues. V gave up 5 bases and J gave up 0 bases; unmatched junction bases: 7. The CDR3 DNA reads TGTGCCAGCAGCGCCCAAGGGACAGGGGTTAGCAATCAGCCCCAGCATTTT. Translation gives CASSAQGTGVSNQPQHF. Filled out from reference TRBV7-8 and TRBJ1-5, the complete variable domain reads GAGVSQSPRYKVAKRGQDVALRCDPISGHVSLFWYQQALGQGPEFLTYFQNEAQLDKSGLPSDRFFAERPEGSVSTLKIQRTQQEDSAVYLCASSAQGTGVSNQPQHFGDGTRLSIL.

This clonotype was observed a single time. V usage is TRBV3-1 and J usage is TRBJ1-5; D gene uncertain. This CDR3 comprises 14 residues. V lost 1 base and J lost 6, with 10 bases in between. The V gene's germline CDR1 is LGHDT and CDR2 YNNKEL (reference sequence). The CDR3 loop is CASSQGGRSQPQHF. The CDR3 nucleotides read TGTGCCAGCAGCCAAGGGGGTAGGAGTCAGCCCCAGCATTTT. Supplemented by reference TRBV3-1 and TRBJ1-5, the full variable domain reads DTAVSQTPKYLVTQMGNDKSIKCEQNLGHDTMYWYKQDSKKFLKIMFSYNNKELIINETVPNRFSPKSPDKAHLNLHINSLELGDSAVYFCASSQGGRSQPQHFGDGTRLSIL.

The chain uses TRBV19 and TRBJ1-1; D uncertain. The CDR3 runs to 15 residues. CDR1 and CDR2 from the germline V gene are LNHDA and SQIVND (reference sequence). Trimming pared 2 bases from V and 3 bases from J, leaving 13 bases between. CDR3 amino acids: CASSINPGWDTEAFF. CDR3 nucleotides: TGTGCCAGTAGTATAAATCCAGGTTGGGACACTGAAGCTTTCTTT.

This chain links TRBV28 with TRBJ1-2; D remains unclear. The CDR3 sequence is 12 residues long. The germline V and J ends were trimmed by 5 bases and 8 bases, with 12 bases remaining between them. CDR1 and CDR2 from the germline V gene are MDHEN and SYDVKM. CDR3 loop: CASSPEGIGYTF. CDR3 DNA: TGTGCCAGCAGTCCGGAGGGTATCGGCTACACCTTC.

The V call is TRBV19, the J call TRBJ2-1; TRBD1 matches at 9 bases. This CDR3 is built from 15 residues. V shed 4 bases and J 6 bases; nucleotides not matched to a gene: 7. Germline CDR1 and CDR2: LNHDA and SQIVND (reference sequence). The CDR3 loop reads CASSTRQGGLNEQFF. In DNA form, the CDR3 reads TGTGCCAGTAGTACCCGACAGGGGGGACTCAATGAGCAGTTCTTC.

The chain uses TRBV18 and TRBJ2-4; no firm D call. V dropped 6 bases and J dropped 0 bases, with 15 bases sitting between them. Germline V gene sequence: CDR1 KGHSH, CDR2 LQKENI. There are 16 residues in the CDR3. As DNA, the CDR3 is TGTGCCAGCTCGCAACCCAACTACATAGCCAAAAACATTCAGTACTTC. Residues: CASSQPNYIAKNIQYF. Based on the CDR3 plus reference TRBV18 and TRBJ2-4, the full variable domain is NAGVMQNPRHLVRRRGQEARLRCSPMKGHSHVYWYRQLPEEGLKFMVYLQKENIIDESGMPKERFSAEFPKEGPSILRIQQVVRGDSAAYFCASSQPNYIAKNIQYFGAGTRLSVL.

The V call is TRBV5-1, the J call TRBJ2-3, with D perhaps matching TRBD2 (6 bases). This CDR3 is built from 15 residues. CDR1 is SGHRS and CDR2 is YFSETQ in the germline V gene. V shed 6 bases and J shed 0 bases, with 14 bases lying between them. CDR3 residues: CASTLRDFSTDTQYF. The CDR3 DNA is TGCGCCAGCACTCTAAGGGACTTCAGCACAGATACGCAGTATTTT.

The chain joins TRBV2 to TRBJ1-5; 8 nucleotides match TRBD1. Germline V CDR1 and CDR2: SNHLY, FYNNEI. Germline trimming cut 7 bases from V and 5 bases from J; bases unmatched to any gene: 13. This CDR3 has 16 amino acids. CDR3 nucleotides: TGTGCCAGCACCTCCGGGACAGGAGGCTCCCATCAGCCCCAGCATTTT. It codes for CASTSGTGGSHQPQHF.

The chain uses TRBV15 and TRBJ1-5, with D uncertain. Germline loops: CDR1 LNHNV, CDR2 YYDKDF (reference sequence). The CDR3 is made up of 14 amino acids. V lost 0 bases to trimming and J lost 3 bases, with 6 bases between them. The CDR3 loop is CATSRDLVNQPQHF. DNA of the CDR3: TGTGCCACCAGCAGAGATTTGGTCAATCAGCCCCAGCATTTT.

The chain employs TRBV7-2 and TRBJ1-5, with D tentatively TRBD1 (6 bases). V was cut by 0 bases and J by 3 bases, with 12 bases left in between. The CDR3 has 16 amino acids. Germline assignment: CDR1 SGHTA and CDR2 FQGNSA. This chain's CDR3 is CASSLAGGGINQPQHF. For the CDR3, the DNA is TGTGCCAGCAGCTTAGCGGGAGGGGGGATCAATCAGCCCCAGCATTTT. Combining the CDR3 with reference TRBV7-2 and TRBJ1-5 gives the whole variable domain GAGVSQSPSNKVTEKGKDVELRCDPISGHTALYWYRQSLGQGLEFLIYFQGNSAPDKSGLPSDRFSAERTGGSVSTLTIQRTQQEDSAVYLCASSLAGGGINQPQHFGDGTRLSIL.

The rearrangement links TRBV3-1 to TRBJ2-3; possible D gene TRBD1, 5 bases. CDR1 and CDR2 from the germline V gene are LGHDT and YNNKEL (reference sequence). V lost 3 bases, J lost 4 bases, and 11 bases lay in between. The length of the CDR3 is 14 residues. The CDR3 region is CASSQGQTSDTQYF. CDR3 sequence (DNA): TGTGCCAGCAGCCAGGGGCAGACGTCAGATACGCAGTATTTT.

This CDR3 is CASSVVTSGSDEQFF. DNA of the CDR3: TGTGCCAGCAGCGTAGTGACTAGCGGGAGCGATGAGCAGTTCTTC. The chain recombines TRBV9 with TRBJ2-1; 12 bases map to TRBD2. With 0 bases clipped from V and 8 bases from J, the junction kept 3 bases outside the gene matches. This CDR3 spans 15 amino acids. Per the germline V gene, CDR1 is SGDLS and CDR2 is YYNGEE.

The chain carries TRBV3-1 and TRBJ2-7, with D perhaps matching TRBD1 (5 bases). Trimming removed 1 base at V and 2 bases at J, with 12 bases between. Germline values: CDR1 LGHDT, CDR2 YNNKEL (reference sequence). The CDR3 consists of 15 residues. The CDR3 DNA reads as TGTGCCAGCAGCCAAGGTCCAGGGAACCCCTACGAGCAGTACTTC. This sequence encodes CASSQGPGNPYEQYF.

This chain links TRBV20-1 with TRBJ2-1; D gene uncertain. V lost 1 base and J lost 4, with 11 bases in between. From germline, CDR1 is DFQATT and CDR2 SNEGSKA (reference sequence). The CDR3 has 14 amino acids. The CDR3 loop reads CSARAISRYNEQFF. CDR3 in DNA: TGCAGTGCTAGAGCTATCTCACGGTACAATGAGCAGTTCTTC.